A selection of T cell receptor beta chains follows, all from one sample in a study of blood T cell repertoires in COVID-19. Profiled with immunoSEQ multiplex PCR; TCRdb holds only in-frame clones, not every one. This sample yields about 180,000 clones, of which 70% to 90% are seen a single time; about 20% belongs to the top ten. The material sequenced was peripheral blood. Source of these receptors: a man between 65 and 85 years old with active or convalescent COVID-19. CDR3s include the opening cysteine and the closing phenylalanine or tryptophan. The D gene is left open where the match is weak. Expanded clones get a size class; other rows say once, few or many, or leave the size out.

V	J	size	D	CDR3	DNA
TRBV30	TRBJ1-6	NA	TRBD1	CAWKGQSGSPLHF	TGTGCCTGGAAGGGACAGTCCGGTTCACCCCTCCACTTT
TRBV5-1	TRBJ2-1	NA	TRBD2	CASSSRDYFSYNEQFF	TGCGCCAGCAGCAGCCGGGACTACTTCTCCTACAATGAGCAGTTCTTC
TRBV6-5	TRBJ1-2	NA	NA	CASRAGQSYGYTF	TGTGCCAGCAGAGCGGGACAAAGCTATGGCTACACCTTC
TRBV5-4	TRBJ1-1	NA	NA	CASRPGGVNTEAFF	TGTGCCAGCAGGCCCGGCGGAGTGAACACTGAAGCTTTCTTT
TRBV20-1	TRBJ1-1	few	NA	CSASRARGTEAFF	TGCAGTGCTAGTAGGGCAAGGGGCACTGAAGCTTTCTTT
TRBV10-1	TRBJ1-2	NA	TRBD1	CANKQGDFGYTF	TGCGCCAACAAACAGGGGGACTTTGGCTACACCTTC
TRBV6-5	TRBJ1-1	NA	NA	CATGGKRNTEAFF	TGTGCCACTGGGGGGAAACGAAACACTGAAGCTTTCTTT
TRBV9	TRBJ2-1	NA	TRBD2	CASSVTSGRHNEQFF	TGTGCCAGCAGCGTAACTAGCGGGAGGCACAATGAGCAGTTCTTC
TRBV7-2	TRBJ2-1	NA	NA	CASSLGGTHYNEQFF	TGTGCCAGCAGCTTGGGCGGGACCCACTACAATGAGCAGTTCTTC
TRBV11-2	TRBJ2-3	NA	TRBD1	CASRDRGNTDTQYF	TGTGCCAGCAGGGACAGGGGGAACACAGATACGCAGTATTTT
TRBV19	TRBJ2-2	NA	TRBD1	CASSLNGQGRAGELFF	TGTGCCAGTAGTCTGAACGGACAGGGGAGAGCCGGGGAGCTGTTTTTT
TRBV7-2	TRBJ1-5	once	NA	CASSPGPGPLNF	TGTGCCAGCAGCCCCGGTCCTGGGCCCCTTAATTTT
TRBV6-5	TRBJ1-2	NA	NA	CASRQGLLGYTF	TGTGCCAGCCGGCAGGGCTTACTTGGCTACACCTTC
TRBV6-5	TRBJ2-5	NA	TRBD2	CASSFRTSGQETQYF	TGTGCCAGCAGTTTCCGGACTAGCGGGCAAGAGACCCAGTACTTC
TRBV19	TRBJ2-7	NA	TRBD2	CASSSGTSASYEQYF	TGTGCCAGTAGTTCCGGGACTAGCGCATCCTACGAGCAGTACTTC
TRBV7-9	TRBJ1-1	NA	NA	CASSLQEGSEAFF	TGTGCCAGCAGCTTACAGGAAGGCTCTGAAGCTTTCTTT
TRBV5-1	TRBJ2-1	few	NA	CASSLGHTEQFF	TGCGCCAGCAGCTTGGGACACACTGAGCAGTTCTTC
TRBV3-1/TRBV3-2	TRBJ1-1	NA	NA	CASSQPGSNTEAFF	TGTGCCAGCAGCCAACCAGGGTCAAACACTGAAGCTTTCTTT
TRBV3-1/TRBV3-2	TRBJ2-2	NA	TRBD2	CASSQRASGRTGELFF	TGTGCCAGCAGCCAAAGGGCTAGCGGGAGAACCGGGGAGCTGTTTTTT
TRBV20-1	TRBJ1-1	once	NA	CSAGGRFEAFF	TGCAGTGCGGGGGGACGGTTTGAAGCTTTCTTT
TRBV19	TRBJ2-1	NA	NA	CASSIRDLSSYNEQFF	TGTGCCAGTAGTATCCGGGACTTAAGCTCCTACAATGAGCAGTTCTTC
TRBV19	TRBJ1-1	NA	TRBD1	CASSPVQRTGGTEAFF	TGTGCCAGTAGTCCGGTGCAGCGGACAGGGGGCACTGAAGCTTTCTTT
TRBV9	TRBJ2-1	NA	TRBD2	CASSVASLAGDEQFF	TGTGCCAGCAGCGTAGCTTCCCTAGCGGGGGATGAGCAGTTCTTC
TRBV6-2/TRBV6-3	TRBJ2-6	NA	TRBD2	CASSYSRKTAGRGGANVLTF	TGTGCCAGCAGTTACAGTCGTAAAACGGCAGGGAGGGGCGGGGCCAACGTCCTGACTTTC
TRBV5-4	TRBJ2-7	NA	TRBD2	CASSLTSGTYEQYF	TGTGCCAGCAGCTTAACTAGCGGCACCTACGAGCAGTACTTC
TRBV5-8	TRBJ2-2	NA	NA	CASNHRYTGELFF	TGTGCCAGCAATCACAGATACACCGGGGAGCTGTTTTTT
TRBV29-1	TRBJ1-5	NA	TRBD1	CSVAISGTGFDQPQHF	TGCAGCGTAGCTATTAGTGGGACAGGGTTCGATCAGCCCCAGCATTTT
TRBV28	TRBJ2-7	once	NA	CASSLLAGPIPYEQYF	TGTGCCAGCAGTTTACTGGCAGGGCCTATCCCCTACGAGCAGTACTTC
TRBV19	TRBJ1-5	NA	NA	CASSMTGSNQPQHF	TGTGCCAGTAGTATGACAGGTAGCAATCAGCCCCAGCATTTT
TRBV28	TRBJ2-2	few	NA	CASSFLSPTNTGELFF	TGTGCCAGCAGTTTCCTGAGTCCGACGAACACCGGGGAGCTGTTTTTT
TRBV10-3	TRBJ2-7	few	TRBD1	CAISPWDRAYEQYF	TGTGCCATCAGTCCATGGGACAGAGCCTACGAGCAGTACTTC
TRBV18	TRBJ2-7	NA	NA	CASSPTGYEQYF	TGTGCCAGCTCTCCCACAGGCTACGAGCAGTACTTC
TRBV30	TRBJ1-1	NA	NA	CARASGGPEAFF	TGTGCCCGCGCCTCGGGGGGGCCTGAAGCTTTCTTT
TRBV15	TRBJ1-5	once	NA	CATSPGTGHQPQHF	TGTGCCACCAGCCCCGGTACAGGGCATCAGCCCCAGCATTTT
TRBV10-3	TRBJ1-1	NA	NA	CARRTDLNTEAFF	TGTGCCAGACGGACAGACTTGAACACTGAAGCTTTCTTT
TRBV7-2	TRBJ2-7	once	NA	CASSPRQTYEQYF	TGTGCCAGCAGCCCTCGCCAGACCTACGAGCAGTACTTC
TRBV27	TRBJ2-2	few	TRBD2	CASSLNGRANTGELFF	TGTGCCAGCAGTTTAAACGGGAGGGCGAACACCGGGGAGCTGTTTTTT
TRBV7-2	TRBJ2-1	NA	TRBD2	CASSLRSGRGEFF	TGTGCCAGCAGCTTAAGATCAGGGCGGGGGGAGTTCTTC
TRBV18	TRBJ1-3	NA	NA	CASSPPGGNTIYF	TGTGCCAGCTCACCCCCGGGGGGAAACACCATATATTTT
TRBV5-5	TRBJ2-7	NA	NA	CASSFNSYEQYF	TGTGCCAGCAGCTTTAATTCCTACGAGCAGTACTTC
TRBV9	TRBJ2-6	NA	NA	CASSVEPGVGANVLTF	TGTGCCAGCAGCGTAGAACCAGGGGTAGGGGCCAACGTCCTGACTTTC
TRBV7-2	TRBJ1-4	NA	TRBD1	CASSLAWGQGVSNEKLFF	TGTGCCAGCAGCTTAGCGTGGGGACAGGGTGTTAGTAATGAAAAACTGTTTTTT
TRBV18	TRBJ1-1	once	NA	CASQVQHTKTEAFF	TGTGCCAGCCAAGTACAACACACGAAGACTGAAGCTTTCTTT
TRBV20-1	TRBJ1-1	NA	NA	CSATGNTEAFF	TGCAGTGCTACCGGGAACACTGAAGCTTTCTTT
TRBV7-2	TRBJ1-1	few	TRBD1	CASSPRQGWDTEAFF	TGTGCCAGCAGCCCTCGACAGGGATGGGACACTGAAGCTTTCTTT
TRBV18	TRBJ2-3	NA	NA	CASSPWPSTDTQYF	TGTGCCAGCTCACCATGGCCCAGCACAGATACGCAGTATTTT
TRBV12-5	TRBJ1-3	few	NA	CASGKDITTGNTIYF	TGTGCTAGTGGGAAAGACATAACCACTGGAAACACCATATATTTT
TRBV15	TRBJ2-7	NA	NA	CATSRDIGGYEQYF	TGTGCCACCAGCAGAGATATAGGGGGATACGAGCAGTACTTC
TRBV6-2/TRBV6-3	TRBJ2-1	NA	TRBD2	CASSYGGEQQFF	TGTGCCAGCAGTTATGGGGGGGAACAGCAGTTCTTC
TRBV6-5	TRBJ2-7	NA	TRBD1	CASSNTGVNEQYF	TGTGCCAGCAGTAACACAGGGGTGAATGAGCAGTACTTC
TRBV4-1	TRBJ2-3	NA	NA	CASSPPTGGRSDTQYF	TGCGCCAGCAGCCCTCCGACTGGGGGGAGATCAGATACGCAGTATTTT
TRBV5-1	TRBJ1-4	NA	NA	CASTQRKLDWGEKLFF	TGCGCCAGCACGCAGAGGAAACTGGACTGGGGTGAAAAACTGTTTTTT
TRBV2	TRBJ2-2	NA	NA	CASSDIRGTGELFF	TGTGCCAGCAGTGACATCCGGGGCACCGGGGAGCTGTTTTTT